This T cell receptor beta chain derives from a study of breast tumors, draining lymph nodes, adjacent tissues. Overall study findings and caveats: Tumor TCR diversity was below lymph nodes but above nontumor tissue.

With respect to this clonotype: Its antigen remains unidentified.

A single record per CDR3 protein comes from TCRdb applying MiXCR to the multiplex PCR reads. The table shows tens of thousands of distinct CDR3 sequences, with roughly 69% occurring only once. The clonotype comes from a female donor with breast cancer. Some clones in this sample may be carry-over from other donors' samples. Sample: breast tumor tissue.

Written as DNA, the CDR3 is TGTGCCAGCAGTGAGAGGGGGGGACTCACAGATACGCAGTATTTT. This sequence encodes CASSERGGLTDTQYF. The rearrangement uses TRBV2 and TRBJ2-3; possible D gene TRBD2, 7 bases. CDR1 SNHLY and CDR2 FYNNEI come from the germline V gene. CDR3 length: 15 residues. The ends were cut back, 3 bases at V and 2 bases at J, with 12 bases in the middle.